These 8 T cell receptor beta chains originate from one sample sequenced in a study of post-analysis software for immune sequencing data. Overall study results and limits: TRBV5-6, TRBV5-1 and TRBV20-1 belonged to a set of a few TRBV segments that were more frequent in patients than controls.

What these receptors recognize is not known. Prepared TCR beta cDNA libraries contained unique molecular identifiers. MiXCR, applied by TCRdb to the PCR reads, yields one record per CDR3 protein. The repertoire holds some 260,000 distinct CDR3 sequences, around 34% seen once, with around 5% in the top ten. Sequencing used blood. The receptors here all came from a girl aged 10 to 17 with multiple sclerosis.

This rearrangement joins TRBV7-3 to TRBJ2-1; D is undetermined. V lost 5 bases and J 0 bases, leaving 14 bases between the germline ends. Germline V gene lookup returns CDR1 SGHTA and CDR2 FQGTGA. The CDR3 is 16 residues long. The CDR3 here is CASSPSAASSYNEQFF. The CDR3, as DNA: TGTGCCAGCAGCCCCTCGGCGGCGAGCTCCTACAATGAGCAGTTCTTC.

This clonotype was detected a few times. The chain carries TRBV2 and TRBJ2-1, with D perhaps matching TRBD2 (6 bases). The CDR3 is 15 residues long. V was clipped by 6 bases and J by 2 bases, with 14 bases between them. CDR1 and CDR2 from the germline V gene are SNHLY and FYNNEI. The CDR3 reads CASRIQGLTYNEQFF. The CDR3 DNA reads TGTGCCAGCAGGATCCAGGGACTGACCTACAATGAGCAGTTCTTC.

The V gene is TRBV25-1, the J gene TRBJ2-2; no reliable D call. Trimming stripped 5 bases from V and 0 bases from J, with 10 bases between. The CDR3 is 15 residues long. Germline V gene sequence: CDR1 MGHDK, CDR2 SYGVNS. In nucleotides, the CDR3 is TGTGCCAGCAGTCTAACGGGTTCGAACACCGGGGAGCTGTTTTTT. Protein product: CASSLTGSNTGELFF.

Only one count was recorded for this clonotype. A much larger clone sits a single nucleotide away, making a read error possible. The genes are TRBV5-5 and TRBJ2-7; 8 nucleotides match TRBD1. The CDR3 is made up of 14 amino acids. Looked up from germline, CDR1 is SGHKS and CDR2 is YYEKEE (reference sequence). The V and J ends lost 4 bases and 3 bases, in that order; junction bases with no gene match: 6. The CDR3, as DNA: TGTGCCAGCAGCATGTCAGGGGGCCGCTACGAGCAGTACTTC. It yields the protein CASSMSGGRYEQYF.

Only one count was recorded for this clonotype. A much larger clone lies one base from this, so it may be a read error. This chain's CDR3 is CASGQAGLAGEQFF. In nucleotides, the CDR3 is TGCGCCAGCGGCCAGGCAGGACTAGCGGGTGAGCAGTTCTTC. The chain is built from TRBV4-1 and TRBJ2-1; 11 bases align to TRBD2. The CDR3 consists of 14 residues. Germline CDR1 MGHRA, CDR2 YSYEKL.

Many counts were recorded for this clonotype. The chain recombines TRBV25-1 with TRBJ1-2, with D unclear. The CDR3 runs 11 residues. Per the germline V gene, CDR1 is MGHDK and CDR2 is SYGVNS. Trimming left V 1 base short and J 8 bases short, with 5 bases between. The CDR3 reads CASSESGGYTF. In DNA, the CDR3 is TGTGCCAGCAGTGAATCCGGGGGCTACACCTTC.

This clonotype was observed a few times. The chain couples TRBV5-1 to TRBJ2-1, with no clear D. The germline V and J ends were trimmed by 0 bases and 4 bases, with 11 bases remaining between them. CDR1 and CDR2 (germline): SGHRS, YFSETQ. The length of the CDR3 is 15 residues. CDR3 nucleotide sequence: TGCGCCAGCAGCTTGGGGGCTAGTAAATACAATGAGCAGTTCTTC. Encoded protein: CASSLGASKYNEQFF.

This clonotype showed up many times. The chain links TRBV7-9 to TRBJ2-5; 8 bases are a match to TRBD1. Trimming at V came to 5 bases and at J to 5 bases, leaving 10 bases not matched to a gene. The CDR3 is 15 amino acids. In germline, CDR1 is SEHNR, CDR2 FQNEAQ (reference sequence). CDR3 region: CASSEPRTGRETQYF. In DNA, the CDR3 is TGTGCCAGCAGCGAACCCAGGACAGGGCGCGAGACCCAGTACTTC.